This TCR beta chain was retrieved from a study of T cell responses to AZD1222 COVID-19 vaccine. The repertoire was sequenced with immunoSEQ multiplex PCR; TCRdb's copy has only in-frame clones and lacks some. The table lists around 110,000 clones, almost 90% of them singletons, with 5.1% in the top ten. The trim removed 5 bases at V and 0 bases at J, leaving 11 bases unmatched. Germline assignment: CDR1 SGHRS and CDR2 YFSETQ. The CDR3 spans 16 residues. The source of this sequence is an adult in good health. The V call is TRBV5-1, the J call TRBJ2-7, with 7 bases fitting TRBD1. Sequencing was performed on peripheral blood, taken on day 0 of AZD1222 vaccination. The DNA of the CDR3 is TGCGCCAGCAGTCTATTAGCGACAGGGAGCTCCTACGAGCAGTACTTC. Translated, it gives CASSLLATGSSYEQYF.